The clone carrying this T cell receptor beta chain has ten or more counts. What it binds is not known. It was with unique molecular identifiers that the TCRbeta library was prepared. TCRdb analysed the PCR reads with MiXCR anew, one entry per CDR3 protein. Here the sample spans roughly 45,000 distinct CDR3 sequences, about 9% being singletons. V was pared by 7 bases and J by 3 bases, with 19 bases between. The CDR3 extends over 16 amino acids. The data derive from a study of T-cell reconstitution after alpha-beta-depleted transplantation in children. Regarding the study as a whole: The study reportedly traced alpha-beta T cells about two months after transplant to several hundred expanded graft clones. T-cell counts and diversity were attributed mostly to newly produced T cells one year after transplant. For some patients, TCRbeta diversity was high at day 60 because of recipient T cells and thymic progenitors that survived.

The chain uses TRBV12-3 or TRBV12-4 and TRBJ1-5; D may be TRBD1 (6 bases). This receptor was identified in a male patient aged 2 to 10 who had a stem cell transplant for chronic granulomatous disease, so the T cells may come from the graft donor. Sequences were derived from PBMCs, mostly from graft donor cells, sampled 60 days after TCRalphabeta/CD19-depleted stem cell transplant. CDR3 sequence: CASTLGANWVNQPQHF. As DNA, the CDR3 is TGTGCCAGCACCCTGGGGGCGAATTGGGTCAATCAGCCCCAGCATTTT.